This passage covers 9 T cell receptor beta chains from one sample sequenced in a study of T cell changes during pregnancy in multiple sclerosis. Produced via immunoSEQ multiplex PCR; TCRdb's table is partial and in-frame only. The sample yields tens of thousands of clones, over 90% seen once. The sequencing used CD8+ T cells from peripheral blood mononuclear cells, collected in the third trimester of pregnancy. The source is a female donor with multiple sclerosis, enrolled in a pregnancy study.

V is TRBV19 and J is TRBJ2-1, with 7 bases fitting TRBD2. The CDR3 extends over 17 amino acids. Germline CDR1 is LNHDA and CDR2 is SQIVND (reference sequence). V lost 6 bases, J lost 9 bases, and 20 bases stayed unmatched. CDR3 nucleotide sequence: TGTGCCAGTAGCCCTCATGGGGAGGGTTTTGATCATGGTGAGCAGTTCTTC. Translating it yields CASSPHGEGFDHGEQFF. Full variable domain (missing parts from reference TRBV19 and TRBJ2-1): DGGITQSPKYLFRKEGQNVTLSCEQNLNHDAMYWYRQDPGQGLRLIYYSQIVNDFQKGDIAEGYSVSREKKESFPLTVTSAQKNPTAFYLCASSPHGEGFDHGEQFFGPGTRLTVL.

The chain has TRBV5-6 and TRBJ2-7, with TRBD2 identical over 8 bases. Trimming at V came to 3 bases and at J to 4 bases, leaving 6 bases not matched to a gene. The CDR3 spans 14 residues. Germline-derived CDR1 and CDR2 are SGHDT and YYEEEE. The CDR3 is CASSSGAGGYEQYF. Here the CDR3 DNA reads TGTGCCAGCAGCTCGGGTGCGGGAGGTTACGAGCAGTACTTC.

This clone has more than one count but fewer than ten. The V gene is TRBV25-1, the J gene TRBJ2-7; tentatively, D is TRBD1 (6 bases). Germline CDR1 and CDR2: MGHDK and SYGVNS. The V gene lost 3 bases and the J gene lost 2 bases, with 11 bases spanning the gap. CDR3 length: 14 amino acids. CDR3: CASSEPGVPYEQYF. CDR3 coding DNA: TGTGCCAGCAGTGAGCCAGGGGTTCCCTACGAGCAGTACTTC.

The chain uses TRBV2 and TRBJ2-7; 7 nucleotides match TRBD2. This CDR3 is built from 12 residues. The J segment lost 4 bases and the V segment lost 7 bases, leaving 4 bases of the junction unmatched. Germline values: CDR1 SNHLY, CDR2 FYNNEI. The CDR3 DNA is TGTGCCAGCATTGGCGGGAGATACGAGCAGTACTTC. Protein sequence: CASIGGRYEQYF.

The chain links TRBV11-1 to TRBJ2-7; TRBD2 is a possible D gene (5 bases). Per the germline V gene, CDR1 is SGHAT and CDR2 is FQDESV (reference sequence). This CDR3 spans 15 amino acids. V gave up 1 base and J gave up 0 bases, with 10 bases separating them. CDR3 nucleotides: TGTGCCAGCAGCTTAGAAGGCGGGCTCTCCTACGAGCAGTACTTC. Protein: CASSLEGGLSYEQYF.

The CDR3 spells CASSPLRQGYEQYF. The CDR3 DNA reads as TGTGCCAGCAGTCCCTTACGACAGGGTTACGAGCAGTACTTC. The J gene is TRBJ2-7, the V gene TRBV7-8; TRBD1 agrees at 7 bases. J was trimmed by 4 bases and V by 6 bases; bases with no gene match: 9. CDR3 length: 14 residues. CDR1 and CDR2 from the germline V gene are SGHVS and FQNEAQ.

V usage is TRBV5-1 and J usage is TRBJ1-1; a possible D gene is TRBD1 (6 bases). Germline V CDR1 and CDR2: SGHRS, YFSETQ. Trimming pared 0 bases from V and 4 bases from J, leaving 22 bases between. There are 18 residues in the CDR3. For the CDR3, the DNA is TGCGCCAGCAGCTTGGAGGGGGTGAGGCTGGGTCAGATCACTGAAGCTTTCTTT. Amino acids: CASSLEGVRLGQITEAFF.

V and J are TRBV28 and TRBJ2-7; 8 bases fit TRBD1. With 4 bases clipped from V and 3 bases from J, the junction kept 8 bases outside the gene matches. The CDR3 loop spans 15 amino acids. Germline V gene sequence: CDR1 MDHEN, CDR2 SYDVKM. CDR3 protein: CASSSAGGQNYEQYF. CDR3 nucleotides: TGTGCCAGCAGTTCAGCAGGGGGCCAGAACTACGAGCAGTACTTC.

This chain uses TRBV19 with TRBJ2-5; 7 bases are shared with TRBD2. The CDR3 consists of 14 residues. Trimming cost V 5 bases and J 4 bases; bases outside gene matches: 7. Germline lookup yields CDR1 LNHDA and CDR2 SQIVND (reference sequence). CDR3 loop: CASSLTSWGETQYF. Written as DNA, the CDR3 is TGTGCCAGTAGTCTGACTAGCTGGGGAGAGACCCAGTACTTC.